Presented here are 21 T cell receptor beta chains from one specimen sequenced in a study of T cells in women clearing cervical HPV infection. Profiled with immunoSEQ multiplex PCR; TCRdb holds only in-frame clones, not every one. This sample lists around 9,200 clones; its ten largest clones have about 8%. The source material was blood buffy coat. These receptors all come from a woman between 18 and 69 years old with a cervical HPV16 infection that either progressed to CIN3+ or cleared (not recorded which).

Of note for this clone: The CDR3 extends 3 residues past the end of the read, so its final part is completed from the germline J gene. The chain carries TRBV18 and TRBJ1-2; D gene ambiguous. Germline CDR1 reads KGHSH; CDR2 reads LQKENI. The CDR3 runs to 12 residues. CDR3 DNA, as far as it was read: TGTGCCAGCTCACCTACGCTGGGCGAC. Translated: CASSPTLGD. The full CDR3 sequence reads CASSPTLGDYTF.

On this clone itself: The read terminates 3 residues before the CDR3 end, so the remaining end is supplied by the germline J gene. This chain joins TRBV20-1 and TRBJ2-2, with D tentatively TRBD2 (5 bases). The CDR3 runs to 14 residues. Germline-derived CDR1 and CDR2 are DFQATT and SNEGSKA (reference sequence). The chain's CDR3 is CSARGQEANEKLFF. The part of the CDR3 DNA that was read is TGCAGTGCTAGGGGCCAGGAGGCTAATGAAAAG.

Measured by frequency, this clone is medium-sized (0.01 to 0.1%). The sequence runs out 3 residues before the end of the CDR3; the remainder is reconstructed from the germline J gene. V and J are TRBV29-1 and TRBJ2-4; D is undetermined. Between the trimmed V and J ends, which lost 2 bases and 6 bases, there was a span of 5 bases. Germline values: CDR1 SQVTM, CDR2 ANQGSEA. The CDR3 has 11 amino acids. The CDR3 bases that were read are TGCAGCGTTGAATTCGGAAACATT. Translation gives CSVEFGNI. The complete CDR3 protein is CSVEFGNIQYF.

Measured by frequency, this clone is medium-sized. The CDR3 end falls 3 residues outside the read, so it is completed with the germline J gene. The chain carries TRBV10-3 and TRBJ1-6, with D unclear. The ends were cut back, 3 bases at V and 6 bases at J, with 9 bases in the middle. This CDR3 contains 14 residues. Germline CDR1 reads ENHRY; CDR2 reads SYGVKD. The sequenced part of the CDR3 DNA is TGTGCCATCAGTGACGAGACACCTAATTCACCC. Its translation is CAISDETPNSP. Given in full, the CDR3 is CAISDETPNSPLHF.

To note about this clone: The read terminates 3 residues ahead of where the CDR3 ends, so the germline J gene completes it. This chain uses TRBV5-1 with TRBJ2-1; 10 nucleotides agree with TRBD2. The CDR3 is 14 amino acids. The V gene's germline CDR1 is SGHRS and CDR2 YFSETQ. V was pared by 3 bases and J by 3 bases, with 0 bases of the junction left unmatched. The CDR3 DNA, read in part, is TGCGCCAGCAGCTCTAGCGGGGGCTACAATGAG. Translated, it gives CASSSSGGYNE. Given in full, the CDR3 is CASSSSGGYNEQFF.

Of note for this clone: The sequenced fragment ends 3 residues before the CDR3 boundary, so the rest is inferred from the germline J gene. The J gene is TRBJ1-2, the V gene TRBV10-1; 9 nucleotides line up with TRBD1. The CDR3 length is 16 residues. V dropped 0 bases and J dropped 4; count of bases not matched to a gene: 6. Germline-derived CDR1 and CDR2 are WNHNN and SYGVQD (reference sequence). The covered CDR3 bases are TGCGCCAGCAGTGAGTCGGCCGGGACAGGGACCTATGGC. This gives the protein CASSESAGTGTYG. The whole CDR3 reads CASSESAGTGTYGYTF.

Concerning this clone: The read falls 3 residues short of the CDR3 end, and the missing part is taken from the germline J gene. The chain employs TRBV4-2 and TRBJ2-1; 7 bases line up with TRBD1. Germline CDR1 LGHNA, CDR2 YNFKEQ. Losses at the gene ends were 4 bases for V and 7 bases for J; bases not matched to a gene: 10. The CDR3 has 15 amino acids. CDR3 DNA, as far as it was read: TGTGCCAGCAGCCTTCCCTCCAGGGGGAGAAATGAG. Translation: CASSLPSRGRNE. In full, the CDR3 reads CASSLPSRGRNEQFF.

With respect to this clone: The read ends 3 residues early relative to the CDR3; the germline J gene fills the gap. This chain links TRBV11-2 with TRBJ2-2; tentatively, D is TRBD2 (5 bases). There are 12 residues in the CDR3. Germline CDR1 reads SGHAT; CDR2 reads FQNNGV. Trimming removed 5 bases from V and 4 bases from J, with 5 bases in between. The part of the CDR3 DNA that was read is TGTGCCAGCAGCCGGGGCACCGGGGAG. Residues: CASSRGTGE. The complete CDR3 sequence is CASSRGTGELFF.

On this clone: The CDR3 end lies 3 residues beyond the end of the read and is filled in from the germline J gene. V and J are TRBV24-1 and TRBJ2-2; D is undetermined. Trimming shortened V by 1 base and J by 6 bases, and 8 bases separated the two germline ends. The germline CDR1 and CDR2 sequences are KGHDR and SFDVKD. There are 14 residues in the CDR3. The CDR3 sequence is CATSDLSGSGELFF. The sequenced CDR3 bases are TGTGCCACCAGTGATTTATCGGGTTCCGGGGAG.

On this clone itself: The read ends 3 residues early relative to the CDR3; the germline J gene fills the gap. Within the sample, other DNA sequences also encode this same CDR3. V and J are TRBV5-6 and TRBJ1-2; no definite D call. This CDR3 has 12 residues. Germline values: CDR1 SGHDT, CDR2 YYEEEE. The sequenced CDR3 bases are TGTGCCAGCAGCTTGATACTCGGTGGT. Amino acid sequence: CASSLILGG. The full CDR3 protein is CASSLILGGYTF.

The CDR3 region is CASSSDRTYSPLHF. Incomplete CDR3 DNA: TGCGCCAGCAGCTCCGACAGGACTTATTCACCC. J is TRBJ1-6 and V is TRBV5-1, with D perhaps matching TRBD1 (6 bases). The missing CDR3 end, 3 residues past where the read stops, is filled in from the germline J gene. Germline lookup yields CDR1 SGHRS and CDR2 YFSETQ. V lost 3 bases, J lost 8 bases, and 12 bases lay in between. The CDR3 covers 14 residues.

According to its frequency, this clone is medium-sized (0.01 to 0.1%). The sequence runs out 3 residues before the end of the CDR3; the remainder is reconstructed from the germline J gene. This rearrangement joins TRBV7-8 to TRBJ1-5; 9 positions match TRBD1. Germline V gene sequence: CDR1 SGHVS, CDR2 FQNEAQ. The length of the CDR3 is 14 residues. Trimming removed 3 bases from V and 7 bases from J; junction bases left unmatched: 4. The part of the CDR3 DNA that was read is TGTGCCAGCAGCTTGACAGGGGGAGGGCAGCCC. This encodes CASSLTGGGQP. The entire CDR3 protein reads CASSLTGGGQPQHF.

On this clone: With the read ending 3 residues before the CDR3 end, the germline J gene is used to fill in that end. The J gene is TRBJ2-7, the V gene TRBV18; maybe TRBD2 (6 bases). The V end was cut by 3 bases, the J end by 0 bases, with 9 bases between. Germline-derived CDR1 and CDR2 are KGHSH and LQKENI. The CDR3 covers 14 residues. The CDR3 sequence: CASSPGLDSYEQYF. The covered CDR3 bases are TGTGCCAGCTCACCGGGACTGGACTCCTACGAG.

CDR3: CASTDGAPSDTQYF. CDR3 DNA, as far as it was read: TGTGCCAGCACTGATGGAGCGCCCTCAGATACG. The chain is built from TRBV6-2 or TRBV6-3 and TRBJ2-3; D unresolved. The sequence runs out 3 residues before the end of the CDR3; the remainder is reconstructed from the germline J gene. Trimming pared 7 bases from V and 4 bases from J, leaving 15 bases between. This CDR3 is 14 amino acids long. The germline V gene encodes CDR1 MNHEY and CDR2 SVGEGT.

With regard to this clone: Read coverage stops 3 residues before the CDR3 terminus; the germline J gene supplies the remainder. V and J are TRBV20-1 and TRBJ2-2, with D possibly being TRBD1 (6 bases). The CDR3 covers 15 residues. Germline assignment: CDR1 DFQATT and CDR2 SNEGSKA (reference sequence). CDR3 DNA (partial): TGCAGTGCTGTGCCAGGGGCCGCCTTAAACGAAAAG. This gives the protein CSAVPGAALNEK. The whole CDR3 sequence is CSAVPGAALNEKLFF.

Comment on this clone: The read falls 3 residues short of the CDR3 end, and the missing part is taken from the germline J gene. The chain has TRBV5-1 and TRBJ2-7, with D perhaps matching TRBD1 (5 bases). CDR1 and CDR2 from the germline V gene are SGHRS and YFSETQ. The CDR3 is 14 amino acids. V was shortened by 4 bases and J by 0 bases, with 11 bases between the two germline ends. Here the CDR3 reads CASSLTAGSYEQYF. The covered CDR3 bases are TGCGCCAGCAGCCTGACAGCAGGCTCCTACGAG.

About this clone: The sequence runs out 3 residues before the end of the CDR3; the remainder is reconstructed from the germline J gene. This chain links TRBV5-1 with TRBJ2-3, with D possibly matching TRBD2 (6 bases). The germline gives CDR1 SGHRS, CDR2 YFSETQ. The CDR3 covers 15 residues. With 4 bases removed from V and 0 bases from J, the gap between germline ends came to 12 bases. The chain's CDR3 is CASSAGGGSTDTQYF. The covered CDR3 bases are TGCGCCAGCAGCGCGGGTGGAGGGAGCACAGATACG.

Its frequency marks this clone as medium-sized (0.01 to 0.1%). The DNA ends 3 residues before the CDR3 does, and the rest of the CDR3 is filled in from the germline J gene. The V and J genes are TRBV7-2 and TRBJ2-1; 9 positions agree with TRBD2. V lost 3 bases and J lost 7; bases outside the gene matches: 4. Germline lookup yields CDR1 SGHTA and CDR2 FQGNSA. The CDR3 consists of 14 residues. Incomplete CDR3 DNA: TGTGCCAGCAGCTTGCTAGCGGGGACGAATGAG. It yields the protein CASSLLAGTNE. In full, the CDR3 reads CASSLLAGTNEQFF.

CDR3 DNA, as far as it was read: TGCAGTGCTAGTTCCCGGTCCTACGAG. Amino acids: CSASSRSYE. The entire CDR3 reads CSASSRSYEQYF. This chain connects TRBV20-1 to TRBJ2-7, with no clear D. The read ends 3 residues early relative to the CDR3; the germline J gene fills the gap. The CDR3 totals 12 residues. Germline assignment: CDR1 DFQATT and CDR2 SNEGSKA (reference sequence). Trimming pared 3 bases from V and 1 base from J, leaving 7 bases between.

About this clone itself: The read ends 3 residues shy of where the CDR3 ends; the end is completed using the germline J gene. V is TRBV7-9 and J is TRBJ1-1; the D gene is possibly TRBD1 (6 bases). The CDR3 is 13 residues long. Germline CDR1 is SEHNR and CDR2 is FQNEAQ (reference sequence). V was cut by 5 bases and J by 5 bases, with 12 bases left in between. The DNA read from the CDR3 is TGTGCCAGCAGCGAAGGGGGGGGGACTGAA. Its translation: CASSEGGGTE. The complete CDR3 protein is CASSEGGGTEAFF.

Frequency places this clone as medium-sized. Read data end 3 residues before the CDR3 end; the end is taken from the germline J gene. The chain links TRBV20-1 to TRBJ2-5, with D perhaps matching TRBD1 (5 bases). Trimming left V 3 bases short and J 3 bases short, with 14 bases between. This CDR3 comprises 14 residues. The germline V gene has CDR1 DFQATT and CDR2 SNEGSKA (reference sequence). The CDR3 protein is CSASVRVGKETQYF. The part of the CDR3 DNA that was read is TGCAGTGCTAGTGTCAGGGTGGGCAAAGAGACC.